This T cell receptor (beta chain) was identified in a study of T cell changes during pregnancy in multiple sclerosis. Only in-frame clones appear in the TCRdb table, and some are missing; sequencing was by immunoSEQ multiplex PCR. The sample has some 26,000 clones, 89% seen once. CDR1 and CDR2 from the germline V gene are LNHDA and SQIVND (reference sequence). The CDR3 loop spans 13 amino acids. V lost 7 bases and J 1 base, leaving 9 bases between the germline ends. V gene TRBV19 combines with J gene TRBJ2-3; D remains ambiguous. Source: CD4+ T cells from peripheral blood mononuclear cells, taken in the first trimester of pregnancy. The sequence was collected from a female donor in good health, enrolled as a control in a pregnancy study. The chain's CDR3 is CASKSLGTDTQYF. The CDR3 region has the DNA TGTGCCAGTAAGAGTCTTGGCACAGATACGCAGTATTTT.